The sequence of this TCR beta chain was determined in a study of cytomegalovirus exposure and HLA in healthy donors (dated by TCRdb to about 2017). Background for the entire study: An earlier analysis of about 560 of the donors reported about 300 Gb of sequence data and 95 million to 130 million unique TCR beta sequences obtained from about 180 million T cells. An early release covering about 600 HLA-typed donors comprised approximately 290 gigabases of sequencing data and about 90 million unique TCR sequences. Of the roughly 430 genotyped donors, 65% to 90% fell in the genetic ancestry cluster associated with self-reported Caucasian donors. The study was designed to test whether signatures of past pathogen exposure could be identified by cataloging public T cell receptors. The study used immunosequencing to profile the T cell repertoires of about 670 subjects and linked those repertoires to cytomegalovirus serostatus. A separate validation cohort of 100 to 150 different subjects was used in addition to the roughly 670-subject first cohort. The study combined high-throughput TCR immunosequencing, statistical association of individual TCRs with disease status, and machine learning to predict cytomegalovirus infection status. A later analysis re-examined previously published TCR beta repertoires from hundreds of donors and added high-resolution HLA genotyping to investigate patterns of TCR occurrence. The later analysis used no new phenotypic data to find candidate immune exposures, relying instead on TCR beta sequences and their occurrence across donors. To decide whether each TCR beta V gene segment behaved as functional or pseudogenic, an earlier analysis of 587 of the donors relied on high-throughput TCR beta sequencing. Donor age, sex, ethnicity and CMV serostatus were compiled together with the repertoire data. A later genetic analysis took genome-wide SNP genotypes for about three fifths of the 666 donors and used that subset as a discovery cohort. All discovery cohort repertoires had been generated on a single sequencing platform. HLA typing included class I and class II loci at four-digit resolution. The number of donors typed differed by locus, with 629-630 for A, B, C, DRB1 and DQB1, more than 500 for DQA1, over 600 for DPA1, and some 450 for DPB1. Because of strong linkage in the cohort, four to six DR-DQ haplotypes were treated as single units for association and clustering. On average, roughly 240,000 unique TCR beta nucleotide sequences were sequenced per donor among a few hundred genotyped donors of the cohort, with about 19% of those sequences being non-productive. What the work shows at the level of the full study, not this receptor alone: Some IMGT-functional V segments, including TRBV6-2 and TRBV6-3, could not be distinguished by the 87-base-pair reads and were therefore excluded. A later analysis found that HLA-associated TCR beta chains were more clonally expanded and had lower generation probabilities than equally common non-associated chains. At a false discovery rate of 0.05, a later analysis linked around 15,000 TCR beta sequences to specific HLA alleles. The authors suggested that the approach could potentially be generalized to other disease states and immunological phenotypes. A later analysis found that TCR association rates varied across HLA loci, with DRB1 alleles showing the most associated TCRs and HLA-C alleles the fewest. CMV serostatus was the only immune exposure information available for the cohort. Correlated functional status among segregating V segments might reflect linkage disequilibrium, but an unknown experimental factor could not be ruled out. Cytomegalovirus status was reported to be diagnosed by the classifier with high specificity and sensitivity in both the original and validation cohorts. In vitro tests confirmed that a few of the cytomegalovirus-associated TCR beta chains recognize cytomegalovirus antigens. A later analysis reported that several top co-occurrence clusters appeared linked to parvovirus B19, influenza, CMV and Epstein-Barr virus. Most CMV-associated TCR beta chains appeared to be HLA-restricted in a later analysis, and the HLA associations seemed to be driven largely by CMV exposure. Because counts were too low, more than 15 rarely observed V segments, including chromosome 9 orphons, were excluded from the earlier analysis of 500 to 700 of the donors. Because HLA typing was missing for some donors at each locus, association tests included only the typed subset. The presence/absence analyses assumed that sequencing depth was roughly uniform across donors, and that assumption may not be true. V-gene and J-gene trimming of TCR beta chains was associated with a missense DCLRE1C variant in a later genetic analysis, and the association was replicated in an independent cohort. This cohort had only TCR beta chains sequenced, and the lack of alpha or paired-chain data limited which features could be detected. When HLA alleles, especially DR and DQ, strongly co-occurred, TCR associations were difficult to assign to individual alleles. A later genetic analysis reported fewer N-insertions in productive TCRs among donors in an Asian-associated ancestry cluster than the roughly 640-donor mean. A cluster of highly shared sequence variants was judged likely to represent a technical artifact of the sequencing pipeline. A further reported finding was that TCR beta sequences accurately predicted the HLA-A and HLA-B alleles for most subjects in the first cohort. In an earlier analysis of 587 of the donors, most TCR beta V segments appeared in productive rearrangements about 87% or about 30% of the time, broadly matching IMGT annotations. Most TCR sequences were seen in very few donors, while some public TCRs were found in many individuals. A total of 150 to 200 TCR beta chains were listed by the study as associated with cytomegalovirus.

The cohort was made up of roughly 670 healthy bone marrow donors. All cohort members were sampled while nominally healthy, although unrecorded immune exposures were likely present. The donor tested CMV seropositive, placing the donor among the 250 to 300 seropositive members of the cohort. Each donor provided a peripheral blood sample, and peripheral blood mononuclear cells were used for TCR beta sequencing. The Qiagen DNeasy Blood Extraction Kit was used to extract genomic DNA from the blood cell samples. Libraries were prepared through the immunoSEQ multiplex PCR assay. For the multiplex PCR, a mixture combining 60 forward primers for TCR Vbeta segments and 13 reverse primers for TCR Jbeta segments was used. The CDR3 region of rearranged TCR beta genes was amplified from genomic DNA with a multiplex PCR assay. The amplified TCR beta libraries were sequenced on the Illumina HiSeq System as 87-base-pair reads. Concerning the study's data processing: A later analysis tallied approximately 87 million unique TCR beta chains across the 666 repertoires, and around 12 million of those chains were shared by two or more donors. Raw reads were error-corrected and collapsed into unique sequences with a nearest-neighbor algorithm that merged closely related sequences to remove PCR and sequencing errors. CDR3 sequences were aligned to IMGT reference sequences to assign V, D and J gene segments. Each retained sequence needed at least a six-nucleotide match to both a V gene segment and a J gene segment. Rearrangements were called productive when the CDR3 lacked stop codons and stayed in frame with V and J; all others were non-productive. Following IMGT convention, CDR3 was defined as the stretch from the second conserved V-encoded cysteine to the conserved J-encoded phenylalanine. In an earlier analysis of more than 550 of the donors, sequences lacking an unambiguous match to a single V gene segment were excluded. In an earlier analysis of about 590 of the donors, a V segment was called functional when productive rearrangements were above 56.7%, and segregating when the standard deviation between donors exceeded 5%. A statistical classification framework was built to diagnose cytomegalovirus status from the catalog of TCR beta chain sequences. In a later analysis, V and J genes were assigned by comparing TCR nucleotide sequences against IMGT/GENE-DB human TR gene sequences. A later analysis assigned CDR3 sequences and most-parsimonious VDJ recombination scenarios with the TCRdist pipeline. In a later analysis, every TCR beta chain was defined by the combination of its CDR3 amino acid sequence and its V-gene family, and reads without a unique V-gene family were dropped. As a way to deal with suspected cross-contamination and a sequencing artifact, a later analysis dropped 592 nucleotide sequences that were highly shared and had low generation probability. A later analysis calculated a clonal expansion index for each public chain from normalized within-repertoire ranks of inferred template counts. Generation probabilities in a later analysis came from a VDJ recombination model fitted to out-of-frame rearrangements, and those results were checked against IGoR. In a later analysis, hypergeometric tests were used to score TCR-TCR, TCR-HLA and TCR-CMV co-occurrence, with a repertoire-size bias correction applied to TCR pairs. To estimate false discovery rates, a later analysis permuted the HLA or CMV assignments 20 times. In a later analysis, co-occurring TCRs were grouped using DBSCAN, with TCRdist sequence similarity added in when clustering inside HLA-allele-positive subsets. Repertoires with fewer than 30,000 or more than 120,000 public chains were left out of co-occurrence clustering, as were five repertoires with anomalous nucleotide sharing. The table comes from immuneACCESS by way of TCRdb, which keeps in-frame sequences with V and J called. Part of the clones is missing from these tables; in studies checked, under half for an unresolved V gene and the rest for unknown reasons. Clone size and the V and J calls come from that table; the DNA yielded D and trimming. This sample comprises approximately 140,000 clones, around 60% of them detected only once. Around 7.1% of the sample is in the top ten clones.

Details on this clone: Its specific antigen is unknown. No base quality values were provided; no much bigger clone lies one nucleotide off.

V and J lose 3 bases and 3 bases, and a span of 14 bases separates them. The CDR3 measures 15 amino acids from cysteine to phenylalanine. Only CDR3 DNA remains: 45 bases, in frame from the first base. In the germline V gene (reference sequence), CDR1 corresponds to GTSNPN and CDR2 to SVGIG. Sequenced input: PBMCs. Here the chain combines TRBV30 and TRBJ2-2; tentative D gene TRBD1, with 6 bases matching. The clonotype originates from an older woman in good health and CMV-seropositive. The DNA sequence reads TGTGCCTGGAGATACCAGGGGCTGTACACCGGGGAGCTGTTTTTT. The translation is CAWRYQGLYTGELFF.